Below are 30 T cell receptor beta chains sequenced from a single sample in a study of cytomegalovirus exposure and HLA in healthy donors. The study ran its PCR with 60 Vbeta and 13 Jbeta primers. Generated by immunoSEQ multiplex PCR, the TCRdb table keeps only in-frame clones and is missing some. The sample includes about 130,000 clones, roughly four fifths of them seen just once. The sequencing input was PBMCs. These TCRs come from a middle-aged woman in good health and CMV-seropositive.

The rearrangement links TRBV2 to TRBJ1-5; 8 bases align to TRBD1. J was trimmed by 2 bases and V by 5 bases; bases with no gene match: 14. The CDR3 covers 18 residues. From germline, CDR1 is SNHLY and CDR2 FYNNEI. This CDR3 reads CASSSPGTGGTGNQPQHF. The CDR3 DNA sequence: TGTGCCAGCAGTTCACCAGGGACAGGAGGTACGGGCAATCAGCCCCAGCATTTT.

The chain couples TRBV2 to TRBJ2-7, with 10 bases aligning to TRBD2. The ends lost 6 bases at V and 4 bases at J; junction bases unmatched: 9. The CDR3 consists of 15 residues. The germline CDR1 and CDR2 sequences are SNHLY and FYNNEI. The CDR3 coding sequence is TGTGCCAGCAGAGGTGGGTCTAGCGGGAGTTACGAGCAGTACTTC. It codes for CASRGGSSGSYEQYF.

The chain links TRBV2 to TRBJ2-7, with D perhaps matching TRBD1 (5 bases). This CDR3 contains 12 residues. Germline-derived CDR1 and CDR2 are SNHLY and FYNNEI. Trimming took off 4 bases at V and 3 bases at J, with 7 bases between the two ends. The CDR3 nucleotides read TGTGCCAGCAGTGGACAGATCTACGAGCAGTACTTC. This gives the protein CASSGQIYEQYF.

V usage is TRBV10-3 and J usage is TRBJ2-7; no definite D call. The V gene lost 3 bases and the J gene lost 6 bases, with 9 bases spanning the gap. Germline V CDR1 and CDR2: ENHRY, SYGVKD. The CDR3 spans 12 residues. Here the CDR3 reads CAISEQHPEQYF. CDR3 DNA sequence: TGTGCCATCAGTGAACAACACCCCGAGCAGTACTTC.

This clone was detected only a few times. The chain links TRBV7-9 to TRBJ2-2; D might be TRBD1 (5 bases). Germline loops: CDR1 SEHNR, CDR2 FQNEAQ (reference sequence). The ends were cut back, 4 bases at V and 6 bases at J, with 9 bases in the middle. This CDR3 contains 13 residues. For the CDR3, the DNA is TGTGCCAGCAGCTCGTCAGGGCCCGGGGAGCTGTTTTTT. Its protein is CASSSSGPGELFF.

This clone appeared a few times. The V and J genes are TRBV7-3 and TRBJ1-1; 8 nucleotides line up with TRBD1. Trimming removed 6 bases from V and 5 bases from J; junction bases left unmatched: 8. Germline loops: CDR1 SGHTA, CDR2 FQGTGA. This CDR3 has 14 residues. CDR3 nucleotides: TGTGCCAGCAGTCCTACAGGGGGGAGGACTGAAGCTTTCTTT. It encodes CASSPTGGRTEAFF.

This chain uses TRBV10-3 with TRBJ2-1; 12 nucleotides match TRBD2. The trim removed 4 bases at V and 0 bases at J, leaving 4 bases unmatched. The CDR3 has 17 amino acids. Looked up from germline, CDR1 is ENHRY and CDR2 is SYGVKD. The CDR3 nucleotides read TGTGCCATCAGTGGGACTAGCGGGAAGAGCTCCTACAATGAGCAGTTCTTC. It translates to CAISGTSGKSSYNEQFF.

This clone was observed a handful of times. The chain combines TRBV6-1 with TRBJ2-2, with D maybe TRBD2 (5 bases). From germline, CDR1 is MNHNS and CDR2 SASEGT. The CDR3 is made up of 15 amino acids. Trimming removed 3 bases at V and 2 bases at J, with 10 bases between. Here the CDR3 reads CASSDGEGNTGELFF. Here the CDR3 DNA reads TGTGCCAGCAGTGATGGCGAGGGAAACACCGGGGAGCTGTTTTTT.

The chain uses TRBV13 and TRBJ2-2; 9 bases line up with TRBD2. With 2 bases clipped from V and 8 bases from J, the junction kept 9 bases outside the gene matches. The CDR3 totals 16 residues. Germline values: CDR1 PRHDT, CDR2 FYEKMQ (reference sequence). CDR3 amino acids: CASSLKPGLAGGELFF. The DNA of the CDR3 is TGTGCCAGCAGCTTAAAACCGGGCCTAGCGGGAGGGGAGCTGTTTTTT.

In DNA, the CDR3 is TGTGCCAGCAGCTTGGGGAGGACAGGGCAATATAGCAATCAGCCCCAGCATTTT. Translated: CASSLGRTGQYSNQPQHF. This rearrangement joins TRBV11-2 to TRBJ1-5; 8 nucleotides match TRBD1. Germline-derived CDR1 and CDR2 are SGHAT and FQNNGV. With 3 bases clipped from V and 0 bases from J, the junction kept 10 bases outside the gene matches. The CDR3 runs to 18 residues.

The rearrangement links TRBV18 to TRBJ2-7; D is undetermined. This CDR3 comprises 12 residues. Germline V gene lookup returns CDR1 KGHSH and CDR2 LQKENI. V lost 3 bases to trimming and J lost 4 bases, with 7 bases between them. In DNA form, the CDR3 reads TGTGCCAGCTCACCTCTCGGTTACGAGCAGTACTTC. Translating gives CASSPLGYEQYF.

The chain combines TRBV9 with TRBJ1-5; D not resolved. CDR3 length: 15 residues. V lost 0 bases and J 0 bases, leaving 7 bases between the germline ends. CDR1 and CDR2 from the germline V gene are SGDLS and YYNGEE. CDR3 amino acids: CASSVASGSNQPQHF. CDR3 coding DNA: TGTGCCAGCAGCGTAGCTTCAGGTAGCAATCAGCCCCAGCATTTT.

The chain carries TRBV29-1 and TRBJ2-7; TRBD2 agrees at 12 bases. The ends lost 5 bases at V and 5 bases at J; junction bases unmatched: 10. The germline V gene encodes CDR1 SQVTM and CDR2 ANQGSEA. The CDR3 runs to 15 residues. CDR3 sequence reads: CSVSPQLAGGHEQYF. The CDR3 coding sequence is TGCAGCGTTTCGCCCCAACTAGCGGGAGGACACGAGCAGTACTTC.

Details on this clone: The germline gene is not matched at one end of the junction; a read error may be the cause. The V call is TRBV7-9, the J call TRBJ2-7; 10 bases match TRBD1. CDR3 size: 14 residues. The germline gives CDR1 SEHNR, CDR2 FQNEAQ (reference sequence). The CDR3 here is CASSSPGQGSEQCF. CDR3 sequence (DNA): TGTGCCAGCAGCTCGCCGGGACAGGGGAGCGAGCAGTGCTTC.

The chain employs TRBV7-3 and TRBJ2-7; 10 bases map to TRBD2. This CDR3 is built from 13 residues. Unmatched junction bases numbered 0, after V lost 5 bases and J lost 2 bases. Germline CDR1 is SGHTA and CDR2 is FQGTGA. In nucleotides, the CDR3 is TGTGCCAGCAGCCTAGCGGGAGCCTACGAGCAGTACTTC. Translating gives CASSLAGAYEQYF. Using reference TRBV7-3 and TRBJ2-7 for the parts outside the CDR3, the full variable domain is GAGVSQTPSNKVTEKGKYVELRCDPISGHTALYWYRQSLGQGPEFLIYFQGTGAADDSGLPNDRFFAVRPEGSVSTLKIQRTERGDSAVYLCASSLAGAYEQYFGPGTRLTVT.

The chain is built from TRBV4-1 and TRBJ2-2, with 10 bases aligning to TRBD2. V trimming: 4 bases; J trimming: 4 bases; junction bases outside the gene matches: 3. The CDR3 is made up of 15 amino acids. Germline lookup yields CDR1 MGHRA and CDR2 YSYEKL. The CDR3 reads CASSPLAGGTGELFF. CDR3 bases: TGCGCCAGCAGCCCTTTAGCGGGGGGCACCGGGGAGCTGTTTTTT.

The rearrangement links TRBV13 to TRBJ2-1, with D perhaps TRBD1 (5 bases). V was shortened by 0 bases and J by 4 bases, with 10 bases between the two germline ends. Germline V gene data show CDR1 as PRHDT and CDR2 as FYEKMQ (reference sequence). The CDR3 is 15 amino acids. The CDR3 sequence: CASSLGGVGYNEQFF. Written as DNA, the CDR3 is TGTGCCAGCAGCTTAGGAGGGGTGGGATACAATGAGCAGTTCTTC. The full variable domain, its missing parts supplied by reference TRBV13 and TRBJ2-1, is AAGVIQSPRHLIKEKRETATLKCYPIPRHDTVYWYQQGPGQDPQFLISFYEKMQSDKGSIPDRFSAQQFSDYHSELNMSSLELGDSALYFCASSLGGVGYNEQFFGPGTRLTVL.

This chain connects TRBV9 to TRBJ1-1; the match to TRBD1 covers 8 bases. The CDR3 has 17 residues. Germline V gene lookup returns CDR1 SGDLS and CDR2 YYNGEE. Germline trimming cut 1 base from V and 1 base from J; bases unmatched to any gene: 9. Written as DNA, the CDR3 is TGTGCCAGCAGCGTACGGGACAGGACATTCTCGAACACTGAAGCTTTCTTT. It codes for CASSVRDRTFSNTEAFF.

The rearrangement uses TRBV15 and TRBJ1-1; D gene uncertain. The CDR3 is 14 residues long. The V gene lost 0 bases and the J gene lost 1 base, with 6 bases spanning the gap. The germline V gene has CDR1 LNHNV and CDR2 YYDKDF (reference sequence). CDR3 nucleotide sequence: TGTGCCACCAGCAGAGATTACTCGAACACTGAAGCTTTCTTT. It is translated as CATSRDYSNTEAFF.

This clone is a singleton in its sample. The gene calls are TRBV7-8 and TRBJ1-2; the match to TRBD1 covers 8 bases. Germline lookup yields CDR1 SGHVS and CDR2 FQNEAQ. V shed 5 bases and J 2 bases; nucleotides not matched to a gene: 4. The CDR3 totals 14 residues. The CDR3 sequence is CASSGWDRNYGYTF. The CDR3 DNA reads as TGTGCCAGCAGCGGCTGGGACAGGAACTATGGCTACACCTTC.

V and J are TRBV5-1 and TRBJ2-3, with 9 bases that match TRBD1. Germline CDR1 is SGHRS and CDR2 is YFSETQ. The CDR3 is 12 residues long. Unmatched junction bases numbered 1, after V lost 7 bases and J lost 4 bases. This chain's CDR3 is CASGQGSDTQYF. CDR3 in DNA: TGCGCCAGCGGACAGGGGTCAGATACGCAGTATTTT.

The rearrangement joins TRBV13 to TRBJ1-6; 7 bases agree with TRBD1. There are 19 residues in the CDR3. Trimming cost V 4 bases and J 0 bases; bases outside gene matches: 12. Germline loops: CDR1 PRHDT, CDR2 FYEKMQ (reference sequence). CDR3 region: CASSSRDLQGTSYNSPLHF. In DNA form, the CDR3 reads TGTGCCAGCAGCTCGAGAGACTTACAGGGGACCTCCTATAATTCACCCCTCCACTTT.

The chain has TRBV19 and TRBJ2-5; no firm D call. The CDR3 runs 13 residues. Looked up from germline, CDR1 is LNHDA and CDR2 is SQIVND (reference sequence). V was cut by 3 bases and J by 7 bases, with 12 bases left in between. The CDR3 reads CASSMGLEATQYF. The CDR3 region has the DNA TGTGCCAGTAGTATGGGTCTAGAGGCGACCCAGTACTTC.

The chain employs TRBV27 and TRBJ2-2; 10 positions match TRBD1. There are 16 residues in the CDR3. The V gene's germline CDR1 is MNHEY and CDR2 SMNVEV (reference sequence). V lost 5 bases to trimming and J lost 3 bases; unmatched junction nucleotides: 6. CDR3 region: CASSLDRGLDTGELFF. CDR3 sequence (DNA): TGTGCCAGCAGTCTAGACAGGGGGCTTGACACCGGGGAGCTGTTTTTT.

This rearrangement joins TRBV5-6 to TRBJ1-1; 7 bases are shared with TRBD1. Germline CDR1 reads SGHDT; CDR2 reads YYEEEE. CDR3 length: 12 amino acids. Losses at the gene ends were 3 bases for V and 7 bases for J; bases not matched to a gene: 3. This CDR3 reads CASSWGDSEAFF. CDR3 DNA sequence: TGTGCCAGCAGCTGGGGGGACAGTGAAGCTTTCTTT.

The chain joins TRBV5-1 to TRBJ1-5; no firm D call. Looked up from germline, CDR1 is SGHRS and CDR2 is YFSETQ. The CDR3 is made up of 14 amino acids. V dropped 4 bases and J dropped 3 bases, with 11 bases sitting between them. CDR3: CASSLGGSNQPQHF. The CDR3 DNA sequence: TGCGCCAGCAGCCTGGGTGGCTCCAATCAGCCCCAGCATTTT.

Points on this clone: One junction end does not reproduce the germline sequence, and a read error may be involved. The rearrangement links TRBV11-2 to TRBJ1-1, with unresolved D. Germline loops: CDR1 SGHAT, CDR2 FQNNGV. CDR3 length: 11 amino acids. CDR3 region: CASSFNSEAFF. CDR3 nucleotide sequence: TGTGCCAGCAGCTTTAACAGTGAAGCTTTCTTT.

Only a few counts were recorded for this clone. The gene calls are TRBV6-1 and TRBJ1-4; 7 bases are a match to TRBD1. There are 16 residues in the CDR3. Trimming took 4 bases from V and 8 from J; bases not matched to a gene: 13. Germline V gene lookup returns CDR1 MNHNS and CDR2 SASEGT. In nucleotides, the CDR3 is TGTGCCAGCAGTGCAGAGTTGACAGGGCAGAACGAAAAACTGTTTTTT. Its protein product is CASSAELTGQNEKLFF.

This rearrangement joins TRBV15 to TRBJ2-5; 8 positions agree with TRBD1. J gave up 5 bases and V 3 bases, and 2 bases lay outside the gene matches. In germline, CDR1 is LNHNV, CDR2 YYDKDF (reference sequence). This CDR3 has 13 amino acids. CDR3 amino acids: CATSRDREETQYF. The CDR3 DNA sequence: TGTGCCACCAGCAGGGACAGGGAGGAGACCCAGTACTTC.

The chain employs TRBV2 and TRBJ2-7, with 8 bases lining up with TRBD1. This CDR3 contains 14 residues. Trimming cost V 8 bases and J 4 bases; bases outside gene matches: 10. Germline CDR1 reads SNHLY; CDR2 reads FYNNEI. The CDR3 bases are TGTGCCAGCGGGACAGGAAATGTGGGTTACGAGCAGTACTTC. Amino acid sequence: CASGTGNVGYEQYF.